This T cell receptor beta chain stems from a study of OX40 agonist ivuxolimab in advanced cancers. Broader study findings: Partial responders treated at 0.1-3.0 mg/kg exhibited clonal expansion among the lowest measured.

The germline V gene has CDR1 LGHNA and CDR2 YNFKEQ. The CDR3 contains 16 residues. Trimming pared 0 bases from V and 8 bases from J, leaving 19 bases between. Measured with immunoSEQ multiplex PCR; TCRdb has only the in-frame clones, and not every one. The sample lists 99,000 or so clones, roughly 90% occurring once. To note about this clone: Its specificity is not known.

The chain recombines TRBV4-2 with TRBJ1-2; no clear D. The specimen was CD4+ or CD8+ T cells sorted from blood, collected in a trial of the OX40 agonist ivuxolimab. The source is an adult with an advanced solid tumor such as melanoma, head and neck, liver or kidney cancer. This chain's CDR3 is CASSQEGSLAPGGYTF. CDR3 coding DNA: TGTGCCAGCAGCCAAGAGGGTAGTTTGGCCCCCGGCGGCTACACCTTC.